Presented here are 15 T cell receptor beta chains from one specimen sequenced in a study of identical twins. Via MiXCR, TCRdb re-called the 5' RACE reads, giving one row per CDR3 protein. This sample has 450,000 or so distinct CDR3 sequences, with approximately 14% found just once. These data were also filed under a second study, of yellow fever vaccine responses in identical twins.

Sequenced sample: CD4+ T cells sorted from blood. These receptors were obtained from a woman under 30 in good health.

This clonotype was recorded a few times. The CDR3 region has the DNA TGTGCCAGCAGCCAAGATTTCGGCAGCGAAGCTTTCTTT. It specifies CASSQDFGSEAFF. The chain uses TRBV3-1 and TRBJ1-1; D gene ambiguous. The CDR3 loop spans 13 amino acids. Germline CDR1 reads LGHDT; CDR2 reads YNNKEL (reference sequence). Trimming shortened V by 0 bases and J by 8 bases, and 10 bases separated the two germline ends.

V and J are TRBV7-2 and TRBJ1-1; 8 bases agree with TRBD1. V shed 5 bases and J 4 bases; nucleotides not matched to a gene: 6. In germline, CDR1 is SGHTA, CDR2 FQGNSA. This CDR3 has 14 residues. DNA of the CDR3: TGTGCCAGCAGCCCTCGGACAGGGATCACTGAAGCTTTCTTT. Amino acid sequence: CASSPRTGITEAFF. The full variable domain, rest sourced from reference TRBV7-2 and TRBJ1-1, is GAGVSQSPSNKVTEKGKDVELRCDPISGHTALYWYRQSLGQGLEFLIYFQGNSAPDKSGLPSDRFSAERTGGSVSTLTIQRTQQEDSAVYLCASSPRTGITEAFFGQGTRLTVV.

The rearrangement uses TRBV11-3 and TRBJ2-7; maybe TRBD2 (6 bases). Between the trimmed V and J ends, which lost 5 bases and 5 bases, there was a span of 16 bases. Germline-derived CDR1 and CDR2 are SGHNT and YENEEA. This CDR3 is 14 amino acids long. The CDR3 DNA reads TGTGCCAGCAGCACCGGGGGACCTTCCAACGAGCAGTACTTC. It translates to CASSTGGPSNEQYF. Filled out from reference TRBV11-3 and TRBJ2-7, the complete variable domain reads EAGVVQSPRYKIIEKKQPVAFWCNPISGHNTLYWYLQNLGQGPELLIRYENEEAVDDSQLPKDRFSAERLKGVDSTLKIQPAELGDSAVYLCASSTGGPSNEQYFGPGTRLTVT.

The chain has TRBV24-1 and TRBJ1-1; 12 bases line up with TRBD1. The germline V gene encodes CDR1 KGHDR and CDR2 SFDVKD. This CDR3 region has 14 residues. Unmatched junction bases numbered 6, after V lost 4 bases and J lost 10 bases. CDR3 sequence reads: CATSETGTGGLAFF. CDR3 bases: TGTGCCACCAGTGAAACCGGGACAGGGGGCTTAGCTTTCTTT.

The V and J genes are TRBV2 and TRBJ2-7; 10 bases align to TRBD1. The CDR3 sequence is 14 residues long. Germline assignment: CDR1 SNHLY and CDR2 FYNNEI. With 4 bases clipped from V and 7 bases from J, the junction kept 7 bases outside the gene matches. The CDR3 DNA is TGTGCCAGCAGTGTTGACAGGGGGCCTAAGGAGCAGTACTTC. It specifies CASSVDRGPKEQYF.

At least ten counts were recorded for this clonotype. The chain joins TRBV28 to TRBJ2-3, with TRBD2 matching over 11 bases. This CDR3 has 15 amino acids. J was trimmed by 6 bases and V by 8 bases; bases with no gene match: 10. Germline CDR1 and CDR2: MDHEN and SYDVKM. CDR3 DNA sequence: TGTGCCAGCTGGATTAGCGGGAGGGCCAGGGATACGCAGTATTTT. It encodes CASWISGRARDTQYF.

This sequence joins TRBV20-1 and TRBJ2-5, with TRBD2 matching over 10 bases. Per germline, CDR1 DFQATT and CDR2 SNEGSKA (reference sequence). This CDR3 comprises 15 residues. Losses at the gene ends were 6 bases for V and 5 bases for J; bases not matched to a gene: 12. CDR3 protein: CSALSLAGEGETQYF. In nucleotides, the CDR3 is TGCAGTGCCCTAAGTCTAGCGGGGGAGGGGGAGACCCAGTACTTC.

This chain joins TRBV20-1 and TRBJ2-7, with 8 bases aligning to TRBD1. CDR3 length: 13 residues. Germline trimming cut 6 bases from V and 2 bases from J; bases unmatched to any gene: 6. The germline V gene has CDR1 DFQATT and CDR2 SNEGSKA (reference sequence). The CDR3 here is CSARQGTTYEQYF. The CDR3 region has the DNA TGCAGTGCCCGACAGGGGACAACCTACGAGCAGTACTTC.

This clonotype came up many times. V gene TRBV6-1 combines with J gene TRBJ2-2, with 8 bases that match TRBD1. Germline V CDR1 and CDR2: MNHNS, SASEGT. The junction had 3 bases not matched to a gene; V was cut back by 5 bases and J by 4 bases. The CDR3 has 14 amino acids. CDR3 residues: CASSRTGSTGELFF. The DNA of the CDR3 is TGTGCCAGCAGTAGGACAGGGTCCACCGGGGAGCTGTTTTTT.

This clonotype was seen a handful of times. CDR3 in amino acids: CASKLQVGTDTQYF. The DNA of the CDR3 is TGTGCCAGCAAATTACAGGTGGGCACAGATACGCAGTATTTT. The rearrangement links TRBV25-1 to TRBJ2-3, with a tentative D call TRBD1 (5 bases). This CDR3 region has 14 residues. Trimming took 7 bases from V and 1 from J, leaving 12 bases between them. The V gene's germline CDR1 is MGHDK and CDR2 SYGVNS. The whole variable domain, filled in from reference TRBV25-1 and TRBJ2-3, reads EADIYQTPRYLVIGTGKKITLECSQTMGHDKMYWYQQDPGMELHLIHYSYGVNSTEKGDLSSESTVSRIRTEHFPLTLESARPSHTSQYLCASKLQVGTDTQYFGPGTRLTVL.

The table lists this clonotype with many counts. This sequence joins TRBV28 and TRBJ2-7, with 7 bases identical to TRBD2. The length of the CDR3 is 16 residues. Per germline, CDR1 MDHEN and CDR2 SYDVKM. Trimming removed 4 bases from V and 12 bases from J; junction bases left unmatched: 21. The chain's CDR3 is CASSSPIGGRASLAYF. The CDR3 coding sequence is TGTGCCAGCAGTTCCCCCATTGGAGGGAGGGCCTCCCTCGCGTACTTC.

CDR3 sequence: CASSTAGSSYNEQFF. The CDR3 DNA reads as TGTGCCAGTAGTACAGCGGGAAGCTCCTACAATGAGCAGTTCTTC. This chain joins TRBV19 and TRBJ2-1, with 7 bases identical to TRBD2. The CDR3 is made up of 15 amino acids. The V gene end was trimmed by 4 bases and the J gene end by 0 bases; junction bases not matched to a gene: 3. Germline CDR1 is LNHDA and CDR2 is SQIVND (reference sequence).

This chain connects TRBV25-1 to TRBJ1-4; perhaps TRBD1 as D (5 bases). This CDR3 comprises 12 residues. The V gene's germline CDR1 is MGHDK and CDR2 SYGVNS. Trimming stripped 8 bases from V and 5 bases from J, with 9 bases between. CDR3 nucleotides: TGTGCCAGCGAGTCAGGGAATGAAAAACTGTTTTTT. This translates into CASESGNEKLFF. Complete variable domain (other parts from reference TRBV25-1 and TRBJ1-4): EADIYQTPRYLVIGTGKKITLECSQTMGHDKMYWYQQDPGMELHLIHYSYGVNSTEKGDLSSESTVSRIRTEHFPLTLESARPSHTSQYLCASESGNEKLFFGSGTQLSVL.

The chain recombines TRBV20-1 with TRBJ2-7; the D gene is possibly TRBD2 (6 bases). Germline CDR1 is DFQATT and CDR2 is SNEGSKA (reference sequence). V shed 0 bases and J shed 2 bases, with 20 bases lying between them. This CDR3 has 17 amino acids. The chain's CDR3 is CSARDSSFGGTAYEQYF. CDR3 coding DNA: TGCAGTGCTAGAGATTCGAGCTTCGGAGGGACCGCCTACGAGCAGTACTTC.

This clonotype was seen a few times. The chain couples TRBV20-1 to TRBJ2-5, with 7 positions matching TRBD1. V trimming: 2 bases; J trimming: 4 bases; junction bases outside the gene matches: 4. The CDR3 is 13 residues long. Germline V lookup: CDR1 DFQATT, CDR2 SNEGSKA (reference sequence). The CDR3 region has the DNA TGCAGTGCTAGACAGACAGGGTCAGAGACCCAGTACTTC. Its translation is CSARQTGSETQYF.